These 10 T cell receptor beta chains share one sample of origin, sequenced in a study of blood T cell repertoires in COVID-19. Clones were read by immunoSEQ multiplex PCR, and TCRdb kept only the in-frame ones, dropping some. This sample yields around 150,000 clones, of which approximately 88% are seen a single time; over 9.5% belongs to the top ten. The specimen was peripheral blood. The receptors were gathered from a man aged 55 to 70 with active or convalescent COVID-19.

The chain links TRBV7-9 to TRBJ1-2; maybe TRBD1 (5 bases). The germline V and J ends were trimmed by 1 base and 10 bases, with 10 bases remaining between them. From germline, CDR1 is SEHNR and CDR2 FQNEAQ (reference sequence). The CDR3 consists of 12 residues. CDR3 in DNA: TGTGCCAGCAGCTTAGAATCCAGGGACTACACCTTC. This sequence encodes CASSLESRDYTF.

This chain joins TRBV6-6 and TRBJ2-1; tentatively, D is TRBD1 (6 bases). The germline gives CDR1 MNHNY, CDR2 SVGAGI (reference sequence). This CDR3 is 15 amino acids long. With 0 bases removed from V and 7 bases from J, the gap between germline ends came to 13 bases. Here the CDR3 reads CASSYSYGGGNEQFF. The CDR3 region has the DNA TGTGCCAGCAGTTACTCGTATGGGGGCGGAAATGAGCAGTTCTTC.

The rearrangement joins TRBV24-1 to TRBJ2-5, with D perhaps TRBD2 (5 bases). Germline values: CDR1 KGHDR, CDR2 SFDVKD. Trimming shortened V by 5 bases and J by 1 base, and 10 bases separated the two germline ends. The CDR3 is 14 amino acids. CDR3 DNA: TGTGCCACCAGTGGGAAGGACTTCCAAGAGACCCAGTACTTC. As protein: CATSGKDFQETQYF.

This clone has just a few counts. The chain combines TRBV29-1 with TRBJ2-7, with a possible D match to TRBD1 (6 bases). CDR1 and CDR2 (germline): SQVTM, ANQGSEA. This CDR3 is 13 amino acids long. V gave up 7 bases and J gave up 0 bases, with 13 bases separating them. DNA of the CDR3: TGCAGCGCCCTGACAGGAAACTCCTACGAGCAGTACTTC. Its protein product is CSALTGNSYEQYF.

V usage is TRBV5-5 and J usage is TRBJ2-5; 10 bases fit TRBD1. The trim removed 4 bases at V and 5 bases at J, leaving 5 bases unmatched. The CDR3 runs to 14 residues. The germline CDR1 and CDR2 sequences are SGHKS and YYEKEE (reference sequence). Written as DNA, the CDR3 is TGTGCCAGCAGCGGGACAGGGGTTTTTGAGACCCAGTACTTC. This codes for CASSGTGVFETQYF.

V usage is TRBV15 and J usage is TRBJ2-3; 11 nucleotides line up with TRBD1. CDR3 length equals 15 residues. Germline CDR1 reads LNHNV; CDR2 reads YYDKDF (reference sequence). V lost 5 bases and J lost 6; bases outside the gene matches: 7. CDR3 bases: TGTGCCACCAGCTCCGGGACAGGGGGACCCGATACGCAGTATTTT. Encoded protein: CATSSGTGGPDTQYF.

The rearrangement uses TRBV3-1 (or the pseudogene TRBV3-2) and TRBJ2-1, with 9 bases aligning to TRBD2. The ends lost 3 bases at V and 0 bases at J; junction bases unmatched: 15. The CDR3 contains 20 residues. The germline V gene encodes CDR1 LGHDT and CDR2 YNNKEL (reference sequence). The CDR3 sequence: CASSQGLGLAGRSSYNEQFF. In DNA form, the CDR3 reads TGTGCCAGCAGCCAGGGATTAGGGCTAGCGGGACGGAGCTCCTACAATGAGCAGTTCTTC.

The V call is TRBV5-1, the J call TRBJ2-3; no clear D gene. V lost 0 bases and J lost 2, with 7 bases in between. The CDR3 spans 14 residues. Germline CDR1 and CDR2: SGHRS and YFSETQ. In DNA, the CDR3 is TGCGCCAGCAGCTTGGAAGCGAACACAGATACGCAGTATTTT. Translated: CASSLEANTDTQYF.

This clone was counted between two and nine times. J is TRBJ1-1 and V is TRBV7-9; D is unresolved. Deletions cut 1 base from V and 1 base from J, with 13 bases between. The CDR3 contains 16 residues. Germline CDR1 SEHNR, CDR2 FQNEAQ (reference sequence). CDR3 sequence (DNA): TGTGCCAGCAGCTTAGACCCGAAACAGAGGAACACTGAAGCTTTCTTT. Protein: CASSLDPKQRNTEAFF. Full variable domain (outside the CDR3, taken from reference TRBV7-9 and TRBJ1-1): DTGVSQNPRHKITKRGQNVTFRCDPISEHNRLYWYRQTLGQGPEFLTYFQNEAQLEKSRLLSDRFSAERPKGSFSTLEIQRTEQGDSAMYLCASSLDPKQRNTEAFFGQGTRLTVV.

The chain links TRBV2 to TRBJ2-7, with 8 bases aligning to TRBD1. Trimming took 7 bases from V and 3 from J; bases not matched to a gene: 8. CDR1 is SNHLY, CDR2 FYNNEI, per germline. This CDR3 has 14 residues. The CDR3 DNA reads TGTGCCAGCATCACCGGGACAGGCTTCTACGAGCAGTACTTC. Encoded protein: CASITGTGFYEQYF.